These 6 T cell receptor beta chains came from one sample sequenced in a study of blood T cell repertoires in COVID-19. Profiling relied on immunoSEQ multiplex PCR, and the TCRdb table lists in-frame clones only, not all of them. This table holds around 370,000 clones, about 87% found once. Sequencing was performed on peripheral blood. The receptors derive from a woman aged 45-65 years with COVID-19, enrolled during active disease.

This chain uses TRBV12-5 with TRBJ2-2; 7 nucleotides align to TRBD2. V lost 6 bases and J lost 3; bases outside the gene matches: 10. CDR3 length: 16 amino acids. Germline V gene lookup returns CDR1 LGHNT and CDR2 FRNRAP. CDR3 nucleotides: TGTGCTAGTGGCCCTTCGACAGCGGGACACACCGGGGAGCTGTTTTTT. Its protein product is CASGPSTAGHTGELFF.

This sequence joins TRBV4-1 and TRBJ2-5; D perhaps matches TRBD2 (5 bases). Trimming took 3 bases from V and 7 from J, leaving 9 bases between them. CDR1 and CDR2 (germline): MGHRA, YSYEKL. The CDR3 has 12 amino acids. The CDR3 protein is CASSQLGGTQYF. Written as DNA, the CDR3 is TGCGCCAGCAGCCAGCTTGGAGGGACCCAGTACTTC.

This clone has more than one count but fewer than ten. The V and J genes are TRBV29-1 and TRBJ1-2; 8 bases match TRBD1. Germline values: CDR1 SQVTM, CDR2 ANQGSEA. CDR3 length: 10 residues. V lost 7 bases to trimming and J lost 8 bases; unmatched junction nucleotides: 3. The CDR3 DNA reads as TGCAGCGCCGACAGGGGAGGCTACACCTTC. This codes for CSADRGGYTF. Supplemented by reference TRBV29-1 and TRBJ1-2, the full variable domain reads SAVISQKPSRDICQRGTSLTIQCQVDSQVTMMFWYRQQPGQSLTLIATANQGSEATYESGFVIDKFPISRPNLTFSTLTVSNMSPEDSSIYLCSADRGGYTFGSGTRLTVV.

CDR3: CAWSRGQGVGNEQFF. CDR3 nucleotides: TGTGCCTGGAGTAGGGGACAGGGAGTTGGTAATGAGCAGTTCTTC. This rearrangement joins TRBV30 to TRBJ2-1; 9 bases align to TRBD1. CDR3 length: 15 residues. J lost 7 bases, V lost 2 bases, and 9 bases had no gene match. Germline V gene lookup returns CDR1 GTSNPN and CDR2 SVGIG (reference sequence).

The V gene is TRBV5-1, the J gene TRBJ2-1, with 14 bases lining up with TRBD2. The CDR3 sequence is 16 residues long. Losses at the gene ends were 7 bases for V and 0 bases for J; bases not matched to a gene: 3. CDR1 SGHRS and CDR2 YFSETQ come from the germline V gene. The CDR3 coding sequence is TGCGCCAGCCGACTAGCGGGAGGGAGCTCCTACAATGAGCAGTTCTTC. Translating gives CASRLAGGSSYNEQFF.

The V and J genes are TRBV12-3 or TRBV12-4 and TRBJ2-7; 7 bases are shared with TRBD1. The CDR3 contains 13 residues. J lost 5 bases, V lost 8 bases, and 9 bases had no gene match. CDR3 residues: CASRDSLSNEQYF. DNA for the CDR3: TGTGCCAGCCGGGACAGTTTGTCCAACGAGCAGTACTTC.